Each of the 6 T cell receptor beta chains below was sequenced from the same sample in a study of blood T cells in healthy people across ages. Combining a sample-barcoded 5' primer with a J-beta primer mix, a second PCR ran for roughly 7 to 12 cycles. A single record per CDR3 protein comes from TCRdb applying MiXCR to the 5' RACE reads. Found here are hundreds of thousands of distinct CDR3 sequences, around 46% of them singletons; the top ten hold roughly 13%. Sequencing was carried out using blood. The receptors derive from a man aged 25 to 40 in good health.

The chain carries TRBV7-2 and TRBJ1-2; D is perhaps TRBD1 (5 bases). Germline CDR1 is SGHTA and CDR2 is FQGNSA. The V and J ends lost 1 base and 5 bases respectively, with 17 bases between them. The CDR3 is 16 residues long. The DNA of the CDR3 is TGTGCCAGCAGCTTAGAATCCTCCGCAGGGATATATGGCTACACCTTC. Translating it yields CASSLESSAGIYGYTF.

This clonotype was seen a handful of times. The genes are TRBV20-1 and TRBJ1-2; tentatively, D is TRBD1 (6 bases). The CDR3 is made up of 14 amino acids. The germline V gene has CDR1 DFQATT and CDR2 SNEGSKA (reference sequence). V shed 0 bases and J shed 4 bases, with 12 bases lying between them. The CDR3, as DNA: TGCAGTGCTAGAGATGCAGGGGCCGTCTATGGCTACACCTTC. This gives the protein CSARDAGAVYGYTF.

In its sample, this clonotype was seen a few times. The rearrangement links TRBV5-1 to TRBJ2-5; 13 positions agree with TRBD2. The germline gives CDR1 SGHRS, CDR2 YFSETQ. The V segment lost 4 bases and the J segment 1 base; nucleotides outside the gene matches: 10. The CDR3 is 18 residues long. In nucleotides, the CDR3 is TGCGCCAGCAGCCCTGGGACTAGCGGGGAAATGTCCCAAGAGACCCAGTACTTC. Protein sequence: CASSPGTSGEMSQETQYF.

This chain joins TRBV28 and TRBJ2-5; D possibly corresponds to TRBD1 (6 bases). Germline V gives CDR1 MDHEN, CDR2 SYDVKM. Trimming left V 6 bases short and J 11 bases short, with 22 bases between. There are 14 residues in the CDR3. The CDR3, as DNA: TGTGCCAGCAGACCGGGACATCAAAGCAATGAGCAGTACTTC. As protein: CASRPGHQSNEQYF.

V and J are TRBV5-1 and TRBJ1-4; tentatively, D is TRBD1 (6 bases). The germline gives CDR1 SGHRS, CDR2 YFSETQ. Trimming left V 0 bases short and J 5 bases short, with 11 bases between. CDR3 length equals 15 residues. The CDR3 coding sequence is TGCGCCAGCAGCTTGGATCAGGGGCGAAATGAAAAACTGTTTTTT. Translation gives CASSLDQGRNEKLFF.

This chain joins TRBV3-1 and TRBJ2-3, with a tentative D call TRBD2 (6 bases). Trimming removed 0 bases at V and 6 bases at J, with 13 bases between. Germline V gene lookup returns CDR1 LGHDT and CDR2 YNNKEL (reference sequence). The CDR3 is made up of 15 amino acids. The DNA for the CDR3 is TGTGCCAGCAGCCAAGATAAGGGACTCGGGGATACGCAGTATTTT. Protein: CASSQDKGLGDTQYF.